These 20 T cell receptor delta chains originate from one sample sequenced in a study of gamma-delta T cells after stem cell transplantation. TCRdb fed the RT-PCR reads into CATT to redo clone calling. The sample lists 2,500 to 3,500 delta-chain clones, 5% to 6.5% occurring once. Sequencing input: gamma-delta T cells. These receptor sequences come from a human donor. It is not recorded whose cells these are; they may come from a transplant donor.

On this clone itself: It is likely a read error: a sequence one base away is far more abundant. V usage is TRDV2 and J usage is TRDJ1; D possibly corresponds to TRDD3 (6 bases). CDR3 length: 16 amino acids. Germline loops: CDR1 GEAIGNYY, CDR2 EKD. The CDR3 bases are TGTGCCTGTGACACCGTGGGGATCCCGTACACCGATAAACTCACCTTT. This translates into CACDTVGIPYTDKLTF.

The V call is TRDV1, the J call TRDJ1, with 13 bases fitting TRDD3. The CDR3 covers 17 residues. Germline CDR1 TSWWSYY, CDR2 QGS. The J segment lost 5 bases and the V segment lost 5 bases, leaving 11 bases of the junction unmatched. The CDR3 region is CALGSPTGGYGADKLIF. In nucleotides, the CDR3 is TGTGCTCTTGGGTCCCCGACTGGGGGATACGGTGCTGATAAACTCATCTTT.

This clone is large by share. The chain has TRDV2 and TRDJ1; 11 bases match TRDD3. This CDR3 comprises 19 residues. Germline assignment: CDR1 GEAIGNYY and CDR2 EKD. V lost 3 bases to trimming and J lost 0 bases; unmatched junction nucleotides: 14. The CDR3, as DNA: TGTGCCTGTGACCCTGTACTGGGGGATAAGGGGCCGTACACCGATAAACTCATCTTT. Translated, it gives CACDPVLGDKGPYTDKLIF.

Only a few counts were recorded for this clone. It may be a read error: a sequence one base away is much more abundant. Other DNA sequences in the same sample also yield this CDR3. V usage is TRDV2 and J usage is TRDJ3; 9 bases are shared with TRDD3. Germline assignment: CDR1 GEAIGNYY and CDR2 EKD. This CDR3 contains 22 residues. The trim removed 0 bases at V and 0 bases at J, leaving 14 bases unmatched. The CDR3, as DNA: TGTGCCTGTGACACCATCGGGAGAGTACTGGGGGAAAGCTCCTGGGACACCCGACAGATGTTTTTC. This sequence encodes CACDTIGRVLGESSWDTRQMFF.

In regard to this clone: At one boundary the junction diverges from the germline segment, which might be a read error. The chain recombines TRDV1 with TRDJ2; TRDD3 agrees at 7 bases. The CDR3 runs 25 residues. Germline CDR1 reads TSWWSYY; CDR2 reads QGS. The CDR3 region is CALGILRPFRGLGGKTPALAAQLFF. CDR3 bases: TGTGCTCTTGGAATACTTCGGCCTTTTCGAGGTCTTGGGGGAAAGACCCCAGCTTTGGCAGCACAACTCTTCTTT.

This clone is classed as large. Other DNA sequences in this sample translate to the same CDR3. The V call is TRDV2, the J call TRDJ1; 9 nucleotides match TRDD3. Germline V CDR1 and CDR2: GEAIGNYY, EKD. The ends lost 0 bases at V and 0 bases at J; junction bases unmatched: 19. This CDR3 comprises 21 residues. The CDR3 coding sequence is TGTGCCTGTGACACCGTGACTCCACTACATACTGGGGGACAGTACACCGATAAACTCATCTTT. Translating it yields CACDTVTPLHTGGQYTDKLIF.

By its share, this clone is large. J is TRDJ1 and V is TRDV2; perhaps TRDD3 as D (6 bases). Trimming stripped 0 bases from V and 9 bases from J, with 19 bases between. This CDR3 spans 15 amino acids. Germline assignment: CDR1 GEAIGNYY and CDR2 EKD. In nucleotides, the CDR3 is TGTGCCTGTGACACCGTGGGGGCTGGCTTTGAAGAACTCATCTTT. It encodes CACDTVGAGFEELIF.

The V and J genes are TRDV1 and TRDJ1; possibly TRDD3 for D (6 bases). This CDR3 contains 22 residues. The germline V gene has CDR1 TSWWSYY and CDR2 QGS. Trimming removed 0 bases from V and 0 bases from J, with 29 bases in between. The CDR3: CALGELGMLGGLHPFYTDKLIF. CDR3 DNA sequence: TGTGCTCTTGGGGAACTGGGGATGTTGGGGGGACTACATCCCTTTTACACCGATAAACTCATCTTT.

The sample holds a few counts of this clone. The protein held in TCRdb is that of a much larger clone and does not match this DNA's translation at residue 11, likely because of a read error; the protein shown is translated from the DNA. This chain joins TRDV2 and TRDJ1; TRDD3 aligns across 8 bases. The CDR3 totals 17 residues. Germline values: CDR1 GEAIGNYY, CDR2 EKD. The trim removed 0 bases at V and 1 base at J, leaving 9 bases unmatched. CDR3 protein: CACDTVGGGLSTDKLIF. The CDR3 region has the DNA TGTGCCTGTGACACCGTTGGTGGGGGATTGAGCACCGATAAACTCATCTTT.

This clone was found a few times. A far more abundant clone sits one base away, making this likely a read error. The same CDR3 arises from other DNA sequences in this sample as well. The gene calls are TRDV2 and TRDJ1; 12 nucleotides agree with TRDD3. This CDR3 is built from 15 residues. CDR1 GEAIGNYY and CDR2 EKD come from the germline V gene. The CDR3 DNA is TGTGCCTGTGACACCCTGGGGGATACGCCCGATAAGCTCATCTTT. Its translation is CACDTLGDTPDKLIF.

With respect to this clone: A much larger clone differs from this one at a single base, so this may be a read error. CDR3 loop: CACDTLLGDTPTDYTDKLIF. DNA of the CDR3: TGTGCCTGTGACACCTTACTGGGGGATACGCCGACAGATTACACCGATAAACTCATCTTT. The V gene is TRDV2, the J gene TRDJ1; 13 nucleotides line up with TRDD3. The CDR3 extends over 20 amino acids. CDR1 and CDR2 from the germline V gene are GEAIGNYY and EKD. V lost 0 bases and J lost 0; bases outside the gene matches: 12.

The genes are TRDV2 and TRDJ1; 8 nucleotides align to TRDD3. Germline CDR1 is GEAIGNYY and CDR2 is EKD. J lost 0 bases, V lost 0 bases, and 8 bases had no gene match. The CDR3 has 17 amino acids. CDR3 region: CACDTLTGGTDTDKLIF. The CDR3 region has the DNA TGTGCCTGTGACACCCTTACTGGGGGTACGGACACCGATAAACTCATCTTT.

This clone was recorded a few times. The chain combines TRDV2 with TRDJ3; 10 nucleotides agree with TRDD3. The CDR3 covers 18 residues. CDR1 is GEAIGNYY and CDR2 is EKD in the germline V gene. V was pared by 0 bases and J by 0 bases, with 1 base of the junction left unmatched. The CDR3 region has the DNA TGTGCCTGTGACACCGTGGGGGATACCTCCTGGGACACCCGACAGATGTTTTTC. It specifies CACDTVGDTSWDTRQMFF.

This clone was picked up a small number of times. With a far larger clone one base away, a read error is the likely cause. The chain carries TRDV2 and TRDJ1, with 9 bases fitting TRDD3. V lost 3 bases to trimming and J lost 7 bases; unmatched junction nucleotides: 14. CDR1 GEAIGNYY and CDR2 EKD come from the germline V gene. The CDR3 extends over 16 amino acids. The CDR3 DNA is TGTGCCTGTGACGCGCTGGGGGATCCTGCGCGGGCTAAACTCATCTTT. Translation: CACDALGDPARAKLIF.

In its sample, this clone ranks as medium-sized. The chain is built from TRDV2 and TRDJ1, with D tentatively TRDD3 (5 bases). This CDR3 region has 18 residues. Germline CDR1 is GEAIGNYY and CDR2 is EKD. Between the trimmed V and J ends, which lost 3 bases and 0 bases, there was a span of 22 bases. CDR3 amino acids: CACDPLRGVGLYTDKLIF. CDR3 coding DNA: TGTGCCTGTGACCCGCTCCGGGGGGTTGGCCTTTACACCGATAAACTCATCTTT.

Regarding this clone: It is likely a read error: a sequence one base away is far more abundant. The sample holds other DNA sequences that translate to the same CDR3. The chain combines TRDV2 with TRDJ1; 10 bases map to TRDD3. This CDR3 is 16 amino acids long. The V gene's germline CDR1 is GEAIGNYY and CDR2 EKD. CDR3 residues: CACDELGDRDTDKLIF. CDR3 nucleotide sequence: TGTGCCTGTGATGAACTGGGGGATCGCGACACCGATAAACTTATCTTT.

Relative to its sample, this clone is medium-sized. CDR3 residues: CACDTVSGGTDKLIF. CDR3 in DNA: TGTGCCTGTGACACCGTTTCCGGGGGCACCGATAAACTCATCTTT. V is TRDV2 and J is TRDJ1; weak D call: TRDD3 (5 bases). Germline V gene data show CDR1 as GEAIGNYY and CDR2 as EKD. Trimming left V 0 bases short and J 1 base short, with 11 bases between. CDR3 length: 15 amino acids.

Regarding this clone: A far larger clone is just one base off, so this is likely a read error. The same CDR3 can be traced to other DNA sequences in this sample. The V and J genes are TRDV2 and TRDJ1; D perhaps matches TRDD2 (5 bases). CDR1 GEAIGNYY and CDR2 EKD come from the germline V gene. CDR3 size: 14 residues. This CDR3 reads CACDTLRTEDKLIF. DNA of the CDR3: TGTGCCTGCGACACCCTTCGCACTGAGGATAAACTCATCTTT.

In its sample, this clone is medium-sized. This sequence may be a read error, since a much larger clone differs from it by one base. The CDR3 region has the DNA TGTGCCTGTGACACCGTCCGTGGGGGATACGCCATCCATACCGATAAACTCATCTTT. Translated: CACDTVRGGYAIHTDKLIF. The rearrangement uses TRDV2 and TRDJ1; 11 bases match TRDD3. V dropped 0 bases and J dropped 2; count of bases not matched to a gene: 13. Germline CDR1 reads GEAIGNYY; CDR2 reads EKD. This CDR3 is built from 19 residues.

This clone was seen a handful of times. A read error is the likely source, as a far larger clone sits one nucleotide away. As DNA, the CDR3 is TGTGCCTGTGACAACACGGTCGGGAGGGAGAGCTCCCGGGACACCCGACAGATGTTTTTC. Translating it yields CACDNTVGRESSRDTRQMFF. This chain links TRDV2 with TRDJ3; D unresolved. Germline CDR1 is GEAIGNYY and CDR2 is EKD. The CDR3 totals 20 residues.